This record looks at one T cell receptor (beta chain) sequence and its context. Antigen unknown. TCRdb re-derived calls from the 5' RACE reads in MiXCR, one entry per CDR3 protein. The sample carries hundreds of thousands of distinct CDR3 sequences, about 7.1% recorded once. This sample was included in a study of identical twins. Overall study results and limits: Carriage of fewer insertions was seen in abundant cord blood beta clonotypes, whereas memory repertoires showed none.

Healthy Caucasians alone served as donors. Germline V gene sequence: CDR1 MDHEN, CDR2 SYDVKM. V lost 2 bases to trimming and J lost 4 bases, with 12 bases between them. This CDR3 comprises 15 residues. These sequences were also reported in another study, on yellow fever vaccine responses in identical twins.

Sequenced: PBMCs. The TCR originated in a woman aged 18-29 years in good health. J is TRBJ2-1 and V is TRBV28; the D is unclear. The CDR3 reads CASSLRADLYNEQFF. In DNA, the CDR3 is TGTGCCAGCAGTTTACGGGCAGACCTTTACAATGAGCAGTTCTTC.